Below, 18 T cell receptor beta chains from the same sample are listed, as sequenced in a study of beta chain features in type 1 diabetes (dated by TCRdb to the late 2010s). The library was generated by the immunoSEQ multiplex PCR assay. The High Capacity cDNA Reverse Transcription Kit was used to reverse transcribe all of the isolated RNA, meaning that expressed TCRB transcripts were what got sequenced. TCRdb holds this immuneACCESS table with in-frame rearrangements only. Some clones are missing; in checked studies, unresolved V genes explain under half, and the rest has no known cause. The sample yields 550,000 to 850,000 clones; around 15% were counted once. Approximately 0.022% of the sample comes from the top ten. These receptors' targets are unknown. The paper's findings and limits, for the study overall: A moderate but significant shortening of TCRB CDR3 length was observed in type 1 diabetes patients in all four CD4+ subsets.

The sequenced material came from naive CD4+ T cells from blood. The meaning of the sample's cell subset or site label: true naive CD4+ T cells. All receptors derive from a man aged 18 to 35 with type 1 diabetes.

The V gene is TRBV19, the J gene TRBJ1-5; D gene uncertain. Germline V gene lookup returns CDR1 LNHDA and CDR2 SQIVND (reference sequence). Trimming removed 6 bases at V and 0 bases at J, with 12 bases between. The CDR3 is 15 amino acids. The CDR3 reads CASSRRTDSNQPQHF. The CDR3 DNA reads as TGTGCCAGTAGCCGCCGGACTGATAGCAATCAGCCCCAGCATTTT.

This clone was detected a few times. J is TRBJ2-3 and V is TRBV30, with D maybe TRBD2 (7 bases). The CDR3 loop spans 14 amino acids. CDR1 is GTSNPN, CDR2 SVGIG, per germline (reference sequence). Trimming removed 3 bases at V and 5 bases at J, with 15 bases between. CDR3 region: CAWSTSGGQDTQYF. The CDR3 DNA sequence: TGTGCCTGGAGCACATCCGGGGGGCAAGATACGCAGTATTTT. Full variable domain (outside the CDR3, taken from reference TRBV30 and TRBJ2-3): SQTIHQWPATLVQPVGSPLSLECTVEGTSNPNLYWYRQAAGRGLQLLFYSVGIGQISSEVPQNLSASRPQDRQFILSSKKLLLSDSGFYLCAWSTSGGQDTQYFGPGTRLTVL.

This clone has just a few counts. The J gene is TRBJ2-3, the V gene TRBV5-8; D may be TRBD2 (6 bases). The CDR3 totals 14 residues. Trimming cost V 1 base and J 4 bases, with 10 bases left between them. Germline V CDR1 and CDR2: SGHTS, YDEGEE. This CDR3 is CASSLSPGADTQYF. The DNA for the CDR3 is TGTGCCAGCAGCTTGAGCCCGGGGGCAGATACGCAGTATTTT. Based on the CDR3 plus reference TRBV5-8 and TRBJ2-3, the full variable domain is EAGVTQSPTHLIKTRGQQATLRCSPISGHTSVYWYQQALGLGLQFLLWYDEGEERNRGNFPPRFSGRQFPNYSSELNVNALELEDSALYLCASSLSPGADTQYFGPGTRLTVL.

CDR3 protein: CASSLILAGESEQFF. DNA for the CDR3: TGTGCCAGCAGCTTAATCCTAGCGGGGGAGAGTGAGCAGTTCTTC. The chain joins TRBV11-1 to TRBJ2-1; TRBD2 agrees at 10 bases. Germline V CDR1 and CDR2: SGHAT, FQDESV (reference sequence). Losses at the gene ends were 2 bases for V and 9 bases for J; bases not matched to a gene: 7. CDR3 length: 15 amino acids.

The sample holds a few counts of this clone. This chain joins TRBV5-1 and TRBJ2-3, with 9 bases identical to TRBD2. V lost 2 bases to trimming and J lost 0 bases; unmatched junction nucleotides: 7. The V gene's germline CDR1 is SGHRS and CDR2 YFSETQ. The CDR3 is 17 amino acids. The DNA for the CDR3 is TGCGCCAGCAGCTTCGCGGTGCTAGCGGGAAGCACAGATACGCAGTATTTT. Protein sequence: CASSFAVLAGSTDTQYF. The whole variable domain, remainder taken from reference TRBV5-1 and TRBJ2-3, is KAGVTQTPRYLIKTRGQQVTLSCSPISGHRSVSWYQQTPGQGLQFLFEYFSETQRNKGNFPGRFSGRQFSNSRSEMNVSTLELGDSALYLCASSFAVLAGSTDTQYFGPGTRLTVL.

The rearrangement uses TRBV11-2 and TRBJ1-2; D unclear. Trimming cost V 3 bases and J 2 bases, with 10 bases left between them. This CDR3 region has 14 residues. Germline CDR1 SGHAT, CDR2 FQNNGV. CDR3 region: CASSFAEINYGYTF. The DNA of the CDR3 is TGTGCCAGCAGCTTCGCTGAGATCAACTATGGCTACACCTTC.

This clone was counted only a few times. V gene TRBV15 combines with J gene TRBJ2-3; tentative D call: TRBD2 (5 bases). This CDR3 has 16 residues. V shed 0 bases and J shed 3 bases, with 13 bases lying between them. Per germline, CDR1 LNHNV and CDR2 YYDKDF (reference sequence). The CDR3 region has the DNA TGTGCCACCAGCAGAGAGGGTGTCGAGGGTACAGATACGCAGTATTTT. Translation: CATSREGVEGTDTQYF.

The gene calls are TRBV30 and TRBJ1-2, with TRBD1 matching over 9 bases. After removal of 0 bases from V and 8 bases from J, the junction contained 7 bases not matched to a gene. Germline V gene lookup returns CDR1 GTSNPN and CDR2 SVGIG (reference sequence). The CDR3 is 14 amino acids. This CDR3 reads CAWSVRDRVMGYTF. CDR3 nucleotide sequence: TGTGCCTGGAGTGTTAGGGACAGGGTTATGGGCTACACCTTC.

The genes are TRBV7-2 and TRBJ2-7; 7 nucleotides line up with TRBD1. With 5 bases clipped from V and 2 bases from J, the junction kept 6 bases outside the gene matches. The CDR3 contains 14 residues. Germline CDR1 reads SGHTA; CDR2 reads FQGNSA. In nucleotides, the CDR3 is TGTGCCAGCAGCCGGGGACAGACCCCCTACGAGCAGTACTTC. Residues: CASSRGQTPYEQYF.

The chain recombines TRBV2 with TRBJ2-7; maybe TRBD2 (5 bases). Germline CDR1 and CDR2: SNHLY and FYNNEI. V lost 8 bases, J lost 0 bases, and 14 bases lay in between. CDR3 length: 14 residues. The CDR3 DNA sequence: TGTGCCAGCCTTGTTAGCGAGAGCTCCTACGAGCAGTACTTC. Amino acids: CASLVSESSYEQYF.

The gene calls are TRBV20-1 and TRBJ2-7; D unresolved. Trimming shortened V by 0 bases and J by 9 bases, and 9 bases separated the two germline ends. CDR3 length equals 11 residues. The germline V gene encodes CDR1 DFQATT and CDR2 SNEGSKA (reference sequence). The CDR3 spells CSAREGEGQYF. The CDR3 DNA reads as TGCAGTGCTAGAGAAGGTGAAGGGCAGTACTTC.

The table lists this clone with a few counts. The rearrangement uses TRBV11-2 and TRBJ1-1; weak D call: TRBD1 (5 bases). This CDR3 is 15 amino acids long. Between the trimmed V and J ends, which lost 0 bases and 4 bases, there was a span of 12 bases. Germline CDR1 SGHAT, CDR2 FQNNGV. CDR3 in amino acids: CASSLDQGVGTEAFF. As DNA, the CDR3 is TGTGCCAGCAGCTTAGACCAGGGCGTAGGCACTGAAGCTTTCTTT. The full variable domain, its missing parts supplied by reference TRBV11-2 and TRBJ1-1, is EAGVAQSPRYKIIEKRQSVAFWCNPISGHATLYWYQQILGQGPKLLIQFQNNGVVDDSQLPKDRFSAERLKGVDSTLKIQPAKLEDSAVYLCASSLDQGVGTEAFFGQGTRLTVV.

CDR3 coding DNA: TGTGCCTGGAGTGGGCAAAGGGGCGCCGGGGGGAATCAGCCCCAGCATTTT. Protein: CAWSGQRGAGGNQPQHF. The chain recombines TRBV30 with TRBJ1-5; D might be TRBD1 (5 bases). Germline V gene sequence: CDR1 GTSNPN, CDR2 SVGIG (reference sequence). The V and J ends lost 1 base and 4 bases respectively, with 20 bases between them. The CDR3 sequence is 17 residues long.

This clone was seen a handful of times. The chain recombines TRBV15 with TRBJ2-7; a weak D match, TRBD2 (5 bases). The germline CDR1 and CDR2 sequences are LNHNV and YYDKDF (reference sequence). V was pared by 4 bases and J by 2 bases, with 15 bases between. The CDR3 runs to 15 residues. The CDR3 is CATSILEAGPYEQYF. CDR3 in DNA: TGTGCCACCAGCATCCTGGAGGCAGGCCCCTACGAGCAGTACTTC.

The chain carries TRBV7-3 and TRBJ1-1; 7 bases match TRBD1. Germline loops: CDR1 SGHTA, CDR2 FQGTGA. V lost 5 bases and J lost 4; bases outside the gene matches: 10. This CDR3 is 15 amino acids long. The CDR3 here is CASSPRQGMGTEAFF. The CDR3 DNA sequence: TGTGCCAGCAGCCCTCGACAGGGAATGGGCACTGAAGCTTTCTTT.

This clone was counted between two and nine times. V is TRBV4-1 and J is TRBJ2-3; 7 bases fit TRBD2. With 3 bases clipped from V and 9 bases from J, the junction kept 15 bases outside the gene matches. The CDR3 runs 16 residues. Per the germline V gene, CDR1 is MGHRA and CDR2 is YSYEKL. This CDR3 reads CASSQVTSTWTLTQYF. The CDR3 region has the DNA TGCGCCAGCAGCCAGGTGACTAGCACTTGGACCCTGACGCAGTATTTT.

In its sample, this clone was seen a few times. This rearrangement joins TRBV2 to TRBJ2-1; 7 nucleotides align to TRBD2. With 6 bases clipped from V and 3 bases from J, the junction kept 5 bases outside the gene matches. Germline CDR1 and CDR2: SNHLY and FYNNEI. This CDR3 spans 14 amino acids. The CDR3 spells CASRKGTNYNEQFF. In DNA, the CDR3 is TGTGCCAGCAGAAAGGGGACTAACTACAATGAGCAGTTCTTC.

J is TRBJ2-1 and V is TRBV20-1; D unclear. Germline V gene lookup returns CDR1 DFQATT and CDR2 SNEGSKA (reference sequence). The V end was cut by 4 bases, the J end by 7 bases, with 8 bases between. The CDR3 is 11 amino acids. CDR3 amino acids: CSAIYGNEQFF. The CDR3 region has the DNA TGCAGTGCTATTTACGGGAATGAGCAGTTCTTC.